This T cell receptor beta chain was sequenced during a study of T cell changes during pregnancy in multiple sclerosis. Using immunoSEQ multiplex PCR, the repertoire was profiled, and TCRdb retains in-frame clones only, with some absent. The sample has about 40,000 clones; about 90% are singletons. The germline V and J ends were trimmed by 4 bases and 0 bases, with 12 bases remaining between them. Germline V gene data show CDR1 as MNHNS and CDR2 as SASEGT. The CDR3 consists of 15 residues. This sample comprised peripheral blood, obtained in the second trimester of pregnancy. The clonotype originates from a female donor in good health, enrolled as a control in a pregnancy study. This chain joins TRBV6-1 and TRBJ1-1; weak D call: TRBD1 (6 bases). For the CDR3, the DNA is TGTGCCAGCAGTGGACTCCGACAGGTGAACACTGAAGCTTTCTTT. Translation gives CASSGLRQVNTEAFF.